The 25 T cell receptor beta chains in this list originate from one sample, sequenced in a study of T cells in Graves' hyperthyroidism and ophthalmopathy. RNA transcripts yielded amplified TCR beta CDR3 regions. Researchers ran a first-round RT-PCR on the TCR CDR3 using the HTBI primer set. TCRdb itself ran the multiplex PCR reads through MiXCR, one entry per CDR3 protein. The sample has approximately 600,000 distinct CDR3 sequences, less than 25% seen once. The sequencing input was blood. The receptors stem from a man aged 25 to 40 with Graves' ophthalmopathy.

This clonotype was observed many times. The chain has TRBV20-1 and TRBJ1-2; TRBD1 might be the D (6 bases). Germline values: CDR1 DFQATT, CDR2 SNEGSKA (reference sequence). This CDR3 contains 12 residues. V lost 6 bases and J 8 bases, leaving 16 bases between the germline ends. The DNA of the CDR3 is TGCAGTGCCCTAGCGGGGGCGCGGGGCTACACCTTC. Translation: CSALAGARGYTF.

The chain carries TRBV2 and TRBJ2-5; TRBD2 is a possible D gene (5 bases). The CDR3 loop spans 14 amino acids. CDR1 and CDR2 from the germline V gene are SNHLY and FYNNEI. V was shortened by 7 bases and J by 5 bases, with 17 bases between the two germline ends. The chain's CDR3 is CASTQRGWEETQYF. CDR3 sequence (DNA): TGTGCCAGCACTCAGAGAGGGTGGGAGGAGACCCAGTACTTC. The full variable domain, in which reference TRBV2 and TRBJ2-5 provide the parts outside the CDR3, is EPEVTQTPSHQVTQMGQEVILRCVPISNHLYFYWYRQILGQKVEFLVSFYNNEISEKSEIFDDQFSVERPDGSNFTLKIRSTKLEDSAMYFCASTQRGWEETQYFGPGTRLLVL.

This clonotype showed up just a few times. The chain has TRBV28 and TRBJ2-3, with unresolved D. Germline assignment: CDR1 MDHEN and CDR2 SYDVKM. The CDR3 runs 12 residues. Between the trimmed V and J ends, which lost 5 bases and 11 bases, there was a span of 14 bases. The CDR3 protein is CASSPLGDRQYF. DNA of the CDR3: TGTGCCAGCAGTCCGCTGGGCGACCGGCAGTATTTT.

This clonotype was found a few times. This chain connects TRBV5-4 to TRBJ2-2; TRBD1 aligns across 8 bases. CDR3 size: 13 residues. From germline, CDR1 is SGHNT and CDR2 YYREEE (reference sequence). Trimming cost V 4 bases and J 6 bases; bases outside gene matches: 2. CDR3 amino acids: CASSIQGAGELFF. The CDR3 nucleotides are TGTGCCAGCAGCATACAGGGGGCCGGGGAGCTGTTTTTT.

This clonotype occurred once. The chain combines TRBV11-2 with TRBJ2-7; perhaps TRBD2 as D (6 bases). CDR3 length: 15 amino acids. Looked up from germline, CDR1 is SGHAT and CDR2 is FQNNGV. V was shortened by 1 base and J by 4 bases, with 14 bases between the two germline ends. The CDR3 sequence is CASSLAGLMAYEQYF. CDR3 nucleotide sequence: TGTGCCAGCAGCTTAGCGGGACTCATGGCGTACGAGCAGTACTTC. Complete variable domain (other parts from reference TRBV11-2 and TRBJ2-7): EAGVAQSPRYKIIEKRQSVAFWCNPISGHATLYWYQQILGQGPKLLIQFQNNGVVDDSQLPKDRFSAERLKGVDSTLKIQPAKLEDSAVYLCASSLAGLMAYEQYFGPGTRLTVT.

The chain couples TRBV24-1 to TRBJ1-2; D unclear. Germline lookup yields CDR1 KGHDR and CDR2 SFDVKD. Trimming shortened V by 1 base and J by 2 bases, and 7 bases separated the two germline ends. This CDR3 contains 14 residues. The CDR3 spells CATSDFTENYGYTF. CDR3 nucleotides: TGTGCCACCAGTGATTTTACCGAAAACTATGGCTACACCTTC.

This clonotype was seen at least ten times. The V and J genes are TRBV11-2 and TRBJ1-3; D might be TRBD1 (6 bases). V lost 5 bases, J lost 0 bases, and 11 bases lay in between. CDR1 and CDR2 from the germline V gene are SGHAT and FQNNGV. This CDR3 has 15 amino acids. Written as DNA, the CDR3 is TGTGCCAGCAGCACCGGACAGAGCTCTGGAAACACCATATATTTT. Amino acids: CASSTGQSSGNTIYF.

In nucleotides, the CDR3 is TGTGCCAGCAAGGTGGGACGGAACTCCTACGAGCAGTACTTC. Its protein product is CASKVGRNSYEQYF. The rearrangement links TRBV27 to TRBJ2-7, with D perhaps given as TRBD1 or TRBD2 (5 bases each). The CDR3 has 14 residues. CDR1 and CDR2 from the germline V gene are MNHEY and SMNVEV (reference sequence). Trimming removed 7 bases from V and 0 bases from J, with 13 bases in between.

The V gene is TRBV19, the J gene TRBJ1-5; no firm D call. CDR1 and CDR2 from the germline V gene are LNHDA and SQIVND (reference sequence). This CDR3 spans 15 amino acids. V was pared by 7 bases and J by 0 bases, with 13 bases between. The CDR3 region is CASTALVYSNQPQHF. For the CDR3, the DNA is TGTGCCAGTACCGCCTTAGTGTATAGCAATCAGCCCCAGCATTTT.

The rearrangement uses TRBV24-1 and TRBJ2-1, with TRBD1 matching over 8 bases. The CDR3 consists of 13 residues. With V trimmed by 5 bases and J by 9 bases, 5 bases remained unmatched. Germline loops: CDR1 KGHDR, CDR2 SFDVKD. The CDR3 sequence is CATSAYRGVEQFF. The CDR3, as DNA: TGTGCCACCAGTGCCTACAGGGGGGTTGAGCAGTTCTTC.

The chain combines TRBV30 with TRBJ2-3; possible D gene TRBD2, 5 bases. The germline gives CDR1 GTSNPN, CDR2 SVGIG (reference sequence). Trimming removed 5 bases from V and 1 base from J, with 16 bases in between. This CDR3 is 15 amino acids long. The CDR3 DNA sequence: TGTGCCTGGGACCCTTCATTCGGGGGCACAGATACGCAGTATTTT. Translation: CAWDPSFGGTDTQYF.

There are a few counts of this clonotype. This rearrangement joins TRBV11-2 to TRBJ1-4; D is ambiguous. CDR3 length: 16 amino acids. The V and J ends lost 1 base and 0 bases respectively, with 9 bases between them. Germline V gene lookup returns CDR1 SGHAT and CDR2 FQNNGV. In nucleotides, the CDR3 is TGTGCCAGCAGCTTAGGGTCAGTTGCAACTAATGAAAAACTGTTTTTT. It is translated as CASSLGSVATNEKLFF.

This clonotype was observed many times. J is TRBJ1-5 and V is TRBV7-8; D is perhaps TRBD1 (6 bases). V was cut by 5 bases and J by 6 bases, with 14 bases left in between. The CDR3 length is 14 residues. CDR1 is SGHVS, CDR2 FQNEAQ, per germline. Here the CDR3 reads CASSTRQAPQPQHF. The CDR3 DNA reads TGTGCCAGCAGCACGAGACAGGCCCCTCAGCCCCAGCATTTT.

This clonotype showed up just a few times. V gene TRBV28 combines with J gene TRBJ2-3; TRBD2 aligns across 10 bases. The CDR3 runs to 15 residues. The ends lost 7 bases at V and 2 bases at J; junction bases unmatched: 6. Germline CDR1 MDHEN, CDR2 SYDVKM. The CDR3 protein is CASKPSGRVTDTQYF. DNA for the CDR3: TGTGCCAGCAAGCCGAGCGGGAGGGTCACAGATACGCAGTATTTT. Using reference TRBV28 and TRBJ2-3 for the parts outside the CDR3, the full variable domain is DVKVTQSSRYLVKRTGEKVFLECVQDMDHENMFWYRQDPGLGLRLIYFSYDVKMKEKGDIPEGYSVSREKKERFSLILESASTNQTSMYLCASKPSGRVTDTQYFGPGTRLTVL.

This clonotype was counted a few times. The chain links TRBV6-1 to TRBJ2-7, with 9 bases that match TRBD1. Germline lookup yields CDR1 MNHNS and CDR2 SASEGT. The CDR3 is 15 amino acids. V dropped 5 bases and J dropped 3; count of bases not matched to a gene: 8. CDR3 in amino acids: CASSPSGTGIYEQYF. CDR3 sequence (DNA): TGTGCCAGCAGTCCATCCGGGACAGGGATCTACGAGCAGTACTTC.

CDR3 coding DNA: TGTGCCATCAATACAGGGAATTATGGCTACACCTTC. It yields the protein CAINTGNYGYTF. The V gene is TRBV28, the J gene TRBJ1-2; maybe TRBD1 (6 bases). Germline assignment: CDR1 MDHEN and CDR2 SYDVKM. The CDR3 runs to 12 residues. V lost 10 bases to trimming and J lost 5 bases, with 14 bases between them.

This clonotype was recorded once. The genes are TRBV11-3 and TRBJ1-2; 9 bases are shared with TRBD1. V gave up 5 bases and J gave up 7 bases; unmatched junction bases: 23. Germline CDR1 and CDR2: SGHNT and YENEEA. The CDR3 loop spans 19 amino acids. This CDR3 reads CASSTENRGPRGTTGGYTF. CDR3 DNA: TGTGCCAGCAGCACCGAAAACAGGGGGCCACGGGGGACCACTGGTGGCTACACCTTC.

The V and J genes are TRBV24-1 and TRBJ1-5; 8 bases match TRBD1. Germline trimming cut 5 bases from V and 1 base from J; bases unmatched to any gene: 6. The CDR3 totals 16 residues. The germline V gene encodes CDR1 KGHDR and CDR2 SFDVKD. The CDR3 is CATSAQTGESNQPQHF. CDR3 in DNA: TGTGCCACCAGTGCCCAGACAGGGGAGAGCAATCAGCCCCAGCATTTT.

This clonotype was seen ten or more times. The chain employs TRBV7-8 and TRBJ2-7; TRBD1 aligns across 7 bases. Germline V lookup: CDR1 SGHVS, CDR2 FQNEAQ. CDR3 length: 16 residues. The V segment lost 6 bases and the J segment 0 bases; nucleotides outside the gene matches: 11. CDR3: CASRRSGTASSYEQYF. The CDR3 coding sequence is TGTGCCAGCAGACGATCCGGGACAGCAAGCTCCTACGAGCAGTACTTC.

This clonotype came up a few times. The CDR3 spells CAWDRAGDTQYF. The DNA for the CDR3 is TGTGCCTGGGACAGGGCAGGAGATACGCAGTATTTT. V and J are TRBV30 and TRBJ2-3; 7 bases are shared with TRBD1. The trim removed 5 bases at V and 5 bases at J, leaving 4 bases unmatched. Germline V gene data show CDR1 as GTSNPN and CDR2 as SVGIG (reference sequence). This CDR3 comprises 12 residues.

The chain recombines TRBV7-9 with TRBJ2-1; 11 nucleotides agree with TRBD2. This CDR3 has 19 residues. Germline values: CDR1 SEHNR, CDR2 FQNEAQ (reference sequence). V lost 3 bases and J lost 0; bases outside the gene matches: 10. CDR3 loop: CASSFEGSGRAGSYNEQFF. The CDR3 DNA reads as TGTGCCAGCAGCTTTGAAGGTAGCGGGAGGGCCGGCTCCTACAATGAGCAGTTCTTC.

To note about this clonotype: A much larger clonotype is one base distant, so this may be a read error. The CDR3 loop reads CASSLFSPDLAGVGYEQYF. CDR3 in DNA: TGTGCCAGCAGCTTATTCTCCCCCGATCTAGCGGGGGTTGGGTACGAGCAGTACTTC. The gene calls are TRBV11-2 and TRBJ2-7; TRBD2 matches at 10 bases. The CDR3 totals 19 residues. V lost 2 bases, J lost 4 bases, and 17 bases stayed unmatched. Germline CDR1 and CDR2: SGHAT and FQNNGV.

Here the CDR3 reads CASSLGQGPQKEQFF. The CDR3 nucleotides are TGTGCCAGCAGCTTAGGACAGGGCCCACAAAAGGAGCAGTTCTTC. This chain uses TRBV7-9 with TRBJ2-1, with 7 bases that match TRBD1. Trimming at V came to 1 base and at J to 10 bases, leaving 10 bases not matched to a gene. CDR3 length: 15 amino acids. The germline V gene has CDR1 SEHNR and CDR2 FQNEAQ (reference sequence).

This sequence joins TRBV9 and TRBJ1-2; 10 positions match TRBD1. The V gene's germline CDR1 is SGDLS and CDR2 YYNGEE. Trimming removed 3 bases from V and 2 bases from J; junction bases left unmatched: 4. The CDR3 spans 15 residues. This CDR3 is CASSAPTGGNYGYTF. The CDR3 nucleotides are TGTGCCAGCAGCGCCCCGACAGGGGGCAACTATGGCTACACCTTC.

CDR3 in DNA: TGCGCCAGCAGCCAAGCGACGATTAAACCTACCGGGGAGCTGTTTTTT. Translating gives CASSQATIKPTGELFF. The gene calls are TRBV4-1 and TRBJ2-2; D uncertain. Germline V gene sequence: CDR1 MGHRA, CDR2 YSYEKL. V lost 1 base, J lost 5 bases, and 14 bases lay in between. The CDR3 consists of 16 residues.